This T cell receptor (beta chain) comes out of a study of response to subunit inactivated influenza vaccine. Study-level findings and limits: Researchers suggested that each seasonal influenza vaccination recruits few new T cells.

TCRdb reprocessed the RT-PCR reads with MiXCR, giving one entry per CDR3 protein. The sample yields just under 550,000 distinct CDR3 sequences, approximately 24% seen once. This clonotype has more than one count but fewer than ten. Its cognate antigen is unknown. CDR1 is WSHSY and CDR2 is SAAADI in the germline V gene. With V trimmed by 6 bases and J by 3 bases, 8 bases remained unmatched. The length of the CDR3 is 14 residues. The same data also contributed to another study, on T cells expressing NK-cell markers. That work adds: 5'RACE template switching with UMIs generated TCR beta cDNA. One of the eight sequenced donors was seronegative, whereas the other seven were HCMV-seropositive.

The chain links TRBV10-2 to TRBJ2-7, with 7 bases that match TRBD1. Sample: CD4+ T cells sorted from PBMCs, taken 12 days after vaccination. This clonotype was obtained from a man in his forties or fifties who received an inactivated influenza vaccine. Written as DNA, the CDR3 is TGCGCCAGCAGGGAGACAGGGTCCCGCTACGAGCAGTACTTC. Residues: CASRETGSRYEQYF.